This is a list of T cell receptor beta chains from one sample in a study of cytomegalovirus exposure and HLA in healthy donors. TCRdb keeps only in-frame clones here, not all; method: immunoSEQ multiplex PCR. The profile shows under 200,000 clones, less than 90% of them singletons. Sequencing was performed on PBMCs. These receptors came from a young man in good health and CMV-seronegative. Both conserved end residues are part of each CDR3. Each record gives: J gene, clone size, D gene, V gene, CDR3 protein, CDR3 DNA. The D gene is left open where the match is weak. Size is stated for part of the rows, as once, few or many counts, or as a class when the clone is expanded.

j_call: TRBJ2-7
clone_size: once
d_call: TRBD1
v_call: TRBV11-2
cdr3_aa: CASSRDPGQIHEQYF
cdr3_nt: TGTGCCAGCAGCCGCGATCCGGGACAGATACACGAGCAGTACTTC

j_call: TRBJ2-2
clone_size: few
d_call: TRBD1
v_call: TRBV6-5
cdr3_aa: CASTGQGYTGELFF
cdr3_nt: TGTGCCAGCACAGGACAGGGGTACACCGGGGAGCTGTTTTTT

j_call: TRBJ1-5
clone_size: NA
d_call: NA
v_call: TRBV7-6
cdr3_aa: CASSLGGGSNQPQHF
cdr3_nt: TGTGCCAGCAGCTTAGGAGGGGGTAGCAATCAGCCCCAGCATTTT

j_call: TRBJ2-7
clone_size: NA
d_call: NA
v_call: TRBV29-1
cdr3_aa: CSVRDSDYEQYF
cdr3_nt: TGCAGCGTTCGGGACTCTGACTACGAGCAGTACTTC

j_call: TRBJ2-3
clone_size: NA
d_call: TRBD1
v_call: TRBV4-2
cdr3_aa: CASSQNAGTGMTDTQYF
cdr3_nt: TGTGCCAGCAGCCAAAATGCCGGGACAGGAATGACAGATACGCAGTATTTT

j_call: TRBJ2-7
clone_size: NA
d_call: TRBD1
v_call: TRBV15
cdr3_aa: CATSRTGGEDYEQYF
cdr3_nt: TGTGCCACCAGCAGAACAGGGGGTGAGGACTACGAGCAGTACTTC

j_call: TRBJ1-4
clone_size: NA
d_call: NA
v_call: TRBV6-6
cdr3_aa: CASSAAGYNEKLFF
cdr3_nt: TGTGCCAGCAGCGCAGCAGGCTACAATGAAAAACTGTTTTTT

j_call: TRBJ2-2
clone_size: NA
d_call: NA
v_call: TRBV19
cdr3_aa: CASSIPQGWNGELFF
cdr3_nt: TGTGCCAGTAGTATTCCACAGGGCTGGAACGGGGAGCTGTTTTTT

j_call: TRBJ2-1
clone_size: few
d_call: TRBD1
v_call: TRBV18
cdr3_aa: CASSPTGGSYNEQFF
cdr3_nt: TGTGCCAGCTCACCCACAGGGGGGTCGTACAATGAGCAGTTCTTC

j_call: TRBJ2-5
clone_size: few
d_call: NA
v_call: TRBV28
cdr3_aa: CASSFDYSGETQYF
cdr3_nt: TGTGCCAGCAGTTTCGATTACAGTGGGGAGACCCAGTACTTC

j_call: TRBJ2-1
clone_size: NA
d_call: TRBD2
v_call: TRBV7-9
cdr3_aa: CASGGTSGGPHNEQFF
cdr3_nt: TGTGCCAGCGGCGGGACTAGCGGGGGGCCTCACAATGAGCAGTTCTTC

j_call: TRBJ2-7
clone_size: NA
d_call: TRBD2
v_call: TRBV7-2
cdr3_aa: CASSLAPSGAKEQYF
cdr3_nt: TGTGCCAGCAGCTTAGCGCCTAGCGGTGCAAAAGAGCAGTACTTC

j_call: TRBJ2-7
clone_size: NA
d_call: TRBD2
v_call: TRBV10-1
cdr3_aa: CAREAGAFYEQYF
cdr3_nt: TGCGCCAGGGAAGCGGGAGCGTTCTACGAGCAGTACTTC

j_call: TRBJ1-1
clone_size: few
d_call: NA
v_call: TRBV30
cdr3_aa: CAWSTRGFGSIVNTEAFF
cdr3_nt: TGTGCCTGGAGTACACGCGGGTTTGGCTCAATTGTGAACACTGAAGCTTTCTTT

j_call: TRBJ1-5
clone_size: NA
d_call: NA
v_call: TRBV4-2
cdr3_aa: CASSQEPGPKDQPQHF
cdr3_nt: TGTGCCAGCAGCCAAGAACCAGGGCCGAAGGATCAGCCCCAGCATTTT

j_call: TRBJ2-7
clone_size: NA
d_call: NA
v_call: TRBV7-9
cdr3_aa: CASSLAGVAYEQYF
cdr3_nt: TGTGCCAGCAGCTTAGCGGGAGTGGCCTACGAGCAGTACTTC

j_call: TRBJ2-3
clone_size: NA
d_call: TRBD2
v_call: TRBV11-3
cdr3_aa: CASSLGPSGRDPDTQYF
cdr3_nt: TGTGCCAGCAGCTTAGGGCCTAGCGGGAGGGATCCTGATACGCAGTATTTT

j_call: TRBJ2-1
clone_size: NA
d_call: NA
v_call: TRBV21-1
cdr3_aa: CASRALGRELLF
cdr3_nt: TGTGCCAGCAGAGCATTAGGGCGGGAGTTACTCTTC

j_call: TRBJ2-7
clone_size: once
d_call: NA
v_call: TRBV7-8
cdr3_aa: CASSQGSSYEQYF
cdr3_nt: TGTGCCAGCAGCCAAGGGAGCTCCTACGAGCAGTACTTC

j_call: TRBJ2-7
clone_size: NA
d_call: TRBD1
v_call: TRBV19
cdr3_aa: CASSIGGTGVAYEQYF
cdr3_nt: TGTGCCAGTAGTATTGGCGGGACAGGGGTGGCCTACGAGCAGTACTTC

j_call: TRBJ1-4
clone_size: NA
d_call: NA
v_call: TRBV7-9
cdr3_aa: CASSLGSVEKLFF
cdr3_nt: TGTGCCAGCAGCTTAGGGTCAGTAGAAAAACTGTTTTTT

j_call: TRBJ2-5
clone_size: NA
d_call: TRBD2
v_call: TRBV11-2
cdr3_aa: CASSPGTSGSYETQYF
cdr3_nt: TGTGCCAGCAGCCCCGGGACTAGCGGGAGTTATGAGACCCAGTACTTC

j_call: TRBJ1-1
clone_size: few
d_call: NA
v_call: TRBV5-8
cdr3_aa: CASSRLRSDTEAFF
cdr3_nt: TGTGCCAGCAGCCGATTGCGGAGCGACACTGAAGCTTTCTTT

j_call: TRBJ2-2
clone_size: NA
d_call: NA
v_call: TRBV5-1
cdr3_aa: CASSLVRQYSTGELFF
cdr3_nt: TGCGCCAGCAGCTTGGTGCGTCAATATAGCACCGGGGAGCTGTTTTTT

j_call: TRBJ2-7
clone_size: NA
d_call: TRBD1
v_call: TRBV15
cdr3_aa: CATSTGQGIEQYF
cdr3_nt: TGTGCCACCAGCACGGGACAGGGTATCGAGCAGTACTTC

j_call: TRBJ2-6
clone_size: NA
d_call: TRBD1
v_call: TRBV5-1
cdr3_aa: CASSLGWTGASGANVLTF
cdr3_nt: TGCGCCAGCAGCTTGGGGTGGACAGGTGCCTCTGGGGCCAACGTCCTGACTTTC

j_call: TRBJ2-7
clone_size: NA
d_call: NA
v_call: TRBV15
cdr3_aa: CATSPRAGGQNTYEQYF
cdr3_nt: TGTGCCACCAGCCCGCGCGCCGGGGGACAGAATACCTACGAGCAGTACTTC

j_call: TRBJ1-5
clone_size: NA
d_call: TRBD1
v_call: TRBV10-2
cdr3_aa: CASSDAWIQGFNTANQPQHF
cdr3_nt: TGCGCCAGCAGTGACGCTTGGATACAGGGGTTTAATACAGCGAATCAGCCCCAGCATTTT

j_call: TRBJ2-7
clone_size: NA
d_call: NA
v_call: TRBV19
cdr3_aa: CASSPQASSYEQYF
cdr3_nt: TGTGCCAGTAGTCCACAGGCGAGCTCCTACGAGCAGTACTTC

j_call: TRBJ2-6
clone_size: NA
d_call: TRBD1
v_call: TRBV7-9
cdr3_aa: CASSRRQGEDSGANVLTF
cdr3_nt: TGTGCCAGCAGCCGCCGACAGGGAGAGGACTCTGGGGCCAACGTCCTGACTTTC

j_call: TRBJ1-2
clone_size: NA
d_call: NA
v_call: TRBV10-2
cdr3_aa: CATLGRVTNNYGYTF
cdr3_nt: TGCGCCACGCTAGGGAGGGTAACCAATAACTATGGCTACACCTTC

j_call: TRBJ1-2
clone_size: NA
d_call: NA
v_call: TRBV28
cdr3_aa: CASKTGGTRRNYGYTF
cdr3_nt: TGTGCCAGCAAAACGGGGGGTACCCGACGAAACTATGGCTACACCTTC

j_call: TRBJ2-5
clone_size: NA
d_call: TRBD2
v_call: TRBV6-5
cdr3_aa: CASSFGLAGTQYF
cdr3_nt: TGTGCCAGCAGTTTTGGACTAGCGGGAACCCAGTACTTC

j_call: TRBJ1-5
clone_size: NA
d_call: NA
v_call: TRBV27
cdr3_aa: CASYLLPQHF
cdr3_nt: TGTGCCAGCTACTTGCTGCCCCAGCATTTT

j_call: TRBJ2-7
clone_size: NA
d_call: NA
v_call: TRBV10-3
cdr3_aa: CAISESSEQYF
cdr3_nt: TGTGCCATCAGTGAGTCGAGCGAGCAGTACTTC

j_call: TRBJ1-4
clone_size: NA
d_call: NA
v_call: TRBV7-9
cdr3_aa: CSSSFGQTLFF
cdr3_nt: TGTTCCAGCAGCTTCGGACAGACCCTGTTTTTT

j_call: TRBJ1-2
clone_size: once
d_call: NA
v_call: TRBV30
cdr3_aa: CAWSSFRQADNYGYTF
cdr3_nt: TGTGCCTGGAGTTCCTTCAGACAGGCGGATAACTATGGCTACACCTTC

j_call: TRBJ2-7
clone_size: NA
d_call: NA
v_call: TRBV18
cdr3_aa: CASSSQGLSYEQYF
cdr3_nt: TGTGCCAGCTCATCTCAGGGTCTGTCCTACGAGCAGTACTTC

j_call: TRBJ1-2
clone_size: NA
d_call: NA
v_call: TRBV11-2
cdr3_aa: CASSSNERRRGYTF
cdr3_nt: TGTGCCAGCAGCTCAAATGAAAGGAGGCGTGGCTACACCTTC

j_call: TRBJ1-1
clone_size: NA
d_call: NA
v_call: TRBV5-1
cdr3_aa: CASSLDALRNTEAFF
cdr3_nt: TGCGCCAGCAGCTTGGATGCGCTGAGGAACACTGAAGCTTTCTTT

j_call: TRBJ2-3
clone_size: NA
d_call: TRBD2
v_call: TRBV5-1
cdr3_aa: CASSLSGPSTDTQYF
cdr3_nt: TGCGCCAGCAGCCTTAGCGGGCCCAGCACAGATACGCAGTATTTT

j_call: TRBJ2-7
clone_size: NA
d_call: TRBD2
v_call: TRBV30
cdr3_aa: CAWQLADLGEQYF
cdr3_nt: TGTGCCTGGCAACTAGCGGACCTTGGGGAGCAGTACTTC

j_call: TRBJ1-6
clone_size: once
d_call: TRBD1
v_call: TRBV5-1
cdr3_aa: CASRPNWAGGNSPLHF
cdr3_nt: TGCGCCAGCAGACCTAACTGGGCAGGGGGTAATTCACCCCTCCACTTT

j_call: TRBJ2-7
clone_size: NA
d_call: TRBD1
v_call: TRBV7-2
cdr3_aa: CASSWTGVSYEQYF
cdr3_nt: TGTGCCAGCAGCTGGACAGGTGTTTCCTACGAGCAGTACTTC